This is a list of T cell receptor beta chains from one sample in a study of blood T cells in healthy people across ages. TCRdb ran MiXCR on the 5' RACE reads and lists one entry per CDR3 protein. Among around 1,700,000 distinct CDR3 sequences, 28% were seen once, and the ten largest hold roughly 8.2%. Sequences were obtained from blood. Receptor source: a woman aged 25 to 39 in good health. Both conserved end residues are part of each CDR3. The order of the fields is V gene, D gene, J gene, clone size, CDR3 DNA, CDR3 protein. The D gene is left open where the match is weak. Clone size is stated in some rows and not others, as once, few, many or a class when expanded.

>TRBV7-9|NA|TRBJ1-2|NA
TGTGCCAGCAGCTTAGGTCGGCCCCTCTATGGCTACACCTTC
CASSLGRPLYGYTF
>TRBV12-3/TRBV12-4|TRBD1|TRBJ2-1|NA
TGTGCCAGCAGTTTAGCGGGGACAGTGGGTGGGCAGTTCTTC
CASSLAGTVGGQFF
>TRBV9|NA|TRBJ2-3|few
TGTGCCAGCAGCGCGCCGGGGGCGGTAGATACGCAGTATTTT
CASSAPGAVDTQYF
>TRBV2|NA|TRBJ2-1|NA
TGTGCCAGCAGTCTCGAACTACGAGGGCAGTTCTTC
CASSLELRGQFF
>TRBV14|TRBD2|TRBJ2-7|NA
TGTGCCAGCAGCCAAGATCCAGCGGGAACCCAGTACTTC
CASSQDPAGTQYF
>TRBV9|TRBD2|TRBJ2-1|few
TGTGCCAGCAGCGGGATGACTAGCGGGAGGATCTACAATGAGCAGTTCTTC
CASSGMTSGRIYNEQFF
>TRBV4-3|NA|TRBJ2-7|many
TGCGCCAGCAGCCGTTCCTATGGGACGGGGGTCTACGAGCAGTACTTC
CASSRSYGTGVYEQYF
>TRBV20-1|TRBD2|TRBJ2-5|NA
TGCAGTGCTAGAGCCAGCGGGAGAGGCTTTCAAGAGACCCAGTACTTC
CSARASGRGFQETQYF
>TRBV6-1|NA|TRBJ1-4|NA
TGTGCCAGCAGTGAAGTGGGACCTAAAAAACTGTTTTTT
CASSEVGPKKLFF
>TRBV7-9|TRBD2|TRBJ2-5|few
TGTGCCAGCAGCGCAGCGGGGGGTCGGACGACCCAGTACTTC
CASSAAGGRTTQYF
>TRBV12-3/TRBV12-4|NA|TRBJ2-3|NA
TGTGCCAGCAGTTCTTGGGACGAGAGCACAGATACGCAGTATTTT
CASSSWDESTDTQYF
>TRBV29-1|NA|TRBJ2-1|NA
TGCAGCGTTGAAGATGATCCGGGTCTCAATGAGAAGTTCTTC
CSVEDDPGLNEKFF
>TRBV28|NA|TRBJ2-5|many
TGTGCCAGCAGTTTTCCGACAGGGAGGGAGACCCAGTACTTC
CASSFPTGRETQYF
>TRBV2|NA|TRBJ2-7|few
TGTGCCAGCAGTGATGGGATCTCCTACGAGCAGTACTTC
CASSDGISYEQYF
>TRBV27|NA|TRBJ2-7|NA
TGTGCCAGCAGTGCGGACGGCTCCTACGAGCAGTACTTC
CASSADGSYEQYF
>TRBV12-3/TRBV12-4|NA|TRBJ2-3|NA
TGTGCCAACAGTCCTCCGGACGGCCGATGGGGCGCAGATACGCAGTATTTT
CANSPPDGRWGADTQYF
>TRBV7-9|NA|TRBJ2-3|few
TGTGCCAGCAGGTCCACGACAGGCGTTCCAGATACGCAGTATTTT
CASRSTTGVPDTQYF
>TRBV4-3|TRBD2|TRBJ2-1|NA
TGCGCCAGCCGAGTTAGCGGGAGGCCCAACTACAATGAGCAGTTCTTC
CASRVSGRPNYNEQFF
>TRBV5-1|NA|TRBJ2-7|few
TGCGCCAGCAGCTTGGGGGGACTTAACAATGAGCAGTACTTC
CASSLGGLNNEQYF
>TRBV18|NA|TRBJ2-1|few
TGTGCCAGTCGATCCCACGGTGACAATGAGCAGTTCTTC
CASRSHGDNEQFF
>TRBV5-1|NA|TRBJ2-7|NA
TGCGCCAGCAGCAGGACAGGGAGGGGGCCCTACGAGCAGTACTTC
CASSRTGRGPYEQYF
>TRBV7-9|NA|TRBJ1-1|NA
TGTGCCAGCAGCTTAGCTGTCAGAGAGAACACTGAAGCTTTCTTT
CASSLAVRENTEAFF
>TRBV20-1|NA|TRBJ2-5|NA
TGCAGTGCTAGTGCCGTGGAAGCGTGGGGCGATGAGCAGTACTTC
CSASAVEAWGDEQYF
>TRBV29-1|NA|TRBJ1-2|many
TGCAGCGTTCCCCTTTTGGCAGGTCCCTATGGCTACACCTTC
CSVPLLAGPYGYTF
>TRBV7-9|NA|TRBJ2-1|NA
TGTGCCACCCCCAAGGCGGGGGCCGTCGATGAGCAGTTCTTC
CATPKAGAVDEQFF
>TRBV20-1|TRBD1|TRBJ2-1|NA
TGCAGTGCTACGGGACAGAGTCCCTACAATGAGCAGTTCTTC
CSATGQSPYNEQFF
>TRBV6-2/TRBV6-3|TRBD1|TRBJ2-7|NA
TGTGCCAGCAGGCTGACAGGGACCCACGAGCAGTACTTC
CASRLTGTHEQYF
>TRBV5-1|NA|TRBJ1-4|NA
TGCGCCAGCAACCAGGGAACAACTAATGAAAAACTGTTTTTT
CASNQGTTNEKLFF
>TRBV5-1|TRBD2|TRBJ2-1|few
TGCGCCAGCAGCTTGGAGGTCCTAGCGGGAGCCCTTGGCAATGAGCAGTTCTTC
CASSLEVLAGALGNEQFF
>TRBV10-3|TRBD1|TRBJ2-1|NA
TGTGCCATCAGCCCGGGACAGGGGGGATCCTACAATGAGCAGTTCTTC
CAISPGQGGSYNEQFF
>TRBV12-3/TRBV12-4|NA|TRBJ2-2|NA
TGTGCCAGCAGTGGACAGGAGGGTGAGACCGGGGAGCTGTTTTTT
CASSGQEGETGELFF
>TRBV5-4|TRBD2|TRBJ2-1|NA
TGTGCCAGCAGCTCGGCGGGACTAGCGGCCCTTGGGGAGCAGTTCTTC
CASSSAGLAALGEQFF
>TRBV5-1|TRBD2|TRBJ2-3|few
TGCGCCAGCAGCTTCGGCCTAGCGGGTTGGTCAGATACGCAGTATTTT
CASSFGLAGWSDTQYF
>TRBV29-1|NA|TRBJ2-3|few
TGCAGCGCCCTAGCGTCTGACACAGATACGCAGTATTTT
CSALASDTDTQYF
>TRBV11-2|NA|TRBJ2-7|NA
TGTGCCAGCAGCCCTAGCTTCAAGTACAATGAGCAGTACTTC
CASSPSFKYNEQYF
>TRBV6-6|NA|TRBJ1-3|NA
TGTGCCAGCAGTTTCCAGGGTGCCTCTGGAAACACCATATATTTT
CASSFQGASGNTIYF
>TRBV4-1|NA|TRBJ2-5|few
TGCGCCAGCAGCCAAGGGTGGGATGGGGAGACCCAGTACTTC
CASSQGWDGETQYF
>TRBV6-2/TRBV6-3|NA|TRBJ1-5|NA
TGTGCCAGCAGTTACTCATTCGCCACGGGCAATCAGCCCCAGCATTTT
CASSYSFATGNQPQHF
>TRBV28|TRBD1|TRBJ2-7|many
TGTGCCAGCAGTCTGGGGACAGGTCTCGACGAGCAGTACTTC
CASSLGTGLDEQYF
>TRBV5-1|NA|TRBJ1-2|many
TGCGCCAGCAGCCGGGCGGGGACGGAAAACTATGGCTACACCTTC
CASSRAGTENYGYTF
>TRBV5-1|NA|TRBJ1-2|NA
TGCGCCAGCAGCCCAGGACTGGGGACGCTTCTCGACTATGGCTACACCTTC
CASSPGLGTLLDYGYTF
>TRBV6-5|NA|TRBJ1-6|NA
TGTGCCAGCAGCCAAACCCGGGGGATCGCTTCACCCCTCCACTTT
CASSQTRGIASPLHF
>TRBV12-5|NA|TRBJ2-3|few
TGTGCTAGTGGTTTGCTCTTAAGGGGGGTCGGGGGTTTCACAGATACGCAGTATTTT
CASGLLLRGVGGFTDTQYF
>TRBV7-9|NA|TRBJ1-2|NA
TGTGCCAGCAGCTTAGAGGTGGCCGCGGGCTATGGCTACACCTTC
CASSLEVAAGYGYTF
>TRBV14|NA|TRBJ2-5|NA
TGTGCCGGCAGCCATTTGGTGTACCAAGAGACCCAGTACTTC
CAGSHLVYQETQYF
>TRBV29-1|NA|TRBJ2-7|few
TGCAGCGTGGGGTGTGACGAGCAGTACTTC
CSVGCDEQYF
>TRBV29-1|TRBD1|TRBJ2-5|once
TGCAGCGAGTCCTCCCTTACCGGGACAGGGGGCTTTGGCCGGGAAGAGACCCAGTACTTC
CSESSLTGTGGFGREETQYF
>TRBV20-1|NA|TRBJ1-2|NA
TGCAGTGCTAGAGGAGGCGGAAATAACTATGGCTACACCTTC
CSARGGGNNYGYTF
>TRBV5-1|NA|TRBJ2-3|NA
TGCGCCAGCAGCTTGGGGTCGGTGGGTACAGATACGCAGTATTTT
CASSLGSVGTDTQYF
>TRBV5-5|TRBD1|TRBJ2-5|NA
TGTGCCAGCAGCCATAGACAGGGAGCAGGACAAGAGACCCAGTACTTC
CASSHRQGAGQETQYF
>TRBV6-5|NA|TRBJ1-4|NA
TGTGCCAGCGCCGGGGCCCTTAATGAAAAACTGTTTTTT
CASAGALNEKLFF
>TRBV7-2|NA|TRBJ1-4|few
TGTGCCAGCAGCTTATCATCAGGGAATGAAAAACTGTTTTTT
CASSLSSGNEKLFF
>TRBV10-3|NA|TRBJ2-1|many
TGTGCCATCAAGGGGGACCCAGGGAATGAGCAGTTCTTC
CAIKGDPGNEQFF